The 26 T cell receptor beta chains presented below share a single source sample, sequenced in a study of PD-1 blockade in classical Hodgkin lymphoma. As to time point: cycle 4 day 1 (C4D1), after about 6 weeks of nivolumab. Relapse was seen in all patients after autologous stem cell transplantation, and brentuximab vedotin exposure was variable. Generated by immunoSEQ multiplex PCR, the TCRdb table keeps only in-frame clones and is missing some. The table lists tens of thousands of clones, 90% of them singletons, with over 11% in the top ten. Specimen: peripheral blood mononuclear cells (PBMCs), collected before the fourth cycle of nivolumab. These receptors were obtained from a human donor with classical Hodgkin lymphoma.

This chain uses TRBV10-3 with TRBJ2-2; 11 nucleotides match TRBD2. There are 16 residues in the CDR3. J gave up 7 bases and V 4 bases, and 8 bases lay outside the gene matches. From germline, CDR1 is ENHRY and CDR2 SYGVKD. The CDR3 region is CAISGLSGRAVGELFF. For the CDR3, the DNA is TGTGCCATCAGTGGACTTAGCGGGAGGGCGGTCGGGGAGCTGTTTTTT.

This chain joins TRBV11-3 and TRBJ2-7, with TRBD1 identical over 7 bases. The V gene's germline CDR1 is SGHNT and CDR2 YENEEA. This CDR3 region has 15 residues. Trimming removed 5 bases from V and 2 bases from J; junction bases left unmatched: 9. CDR3 sequence (DNA): TGTGCCAGCAGCCCACCCAGGGGGAACCCCTACGAGCAGTACTTC. As protein: CASSPPRGNPYEQYF.

This chain links TRBV27 with TRBJ1-4; 7 nucleotides agree with TRBD1. The CDR3 totals 14 residues. The trim removed 7 bases at V and 8 bases at J, leaving 10 bases unmatched. CDR1 and CDR2 from the germline V gene are MNHEY and SMNVEV (reference sequence). In DNA form, the CDR3 reads TGTGCCAGCAAGACTCAGGGGGTGGGAGAAAAACTGTTTTTT. It encodes CASKTQGVGEKLFF. Full variable domain (rest looked up from reference TRBV27 and TRBJ1-4): EAQVTQNPRYLITVTGKKLTVTCSQNMNHEYMSWYRQDPGLGLRQIYYSMNVEVTDKGDVPEGYKVSRKEKRNFPLILESPSPNQTSLYFCASKTQGVGEKLFFGSGTQLSVL.

This chain uses TRBV7-9 with TRBJ1-4; the D gene is possibly TRBD1 (5 bases). This CDR3 contains 18 residues. CDR1 is SEHNR and CDR2 is FQNEAQ in the germline V gene (reference sequence). V shed 4 bases and J shed 4 bases, with 22 bases lying between them. The DNA for the CDR3 is TGTGCCAGCAGCTCCCGACAGTACCAGACCCTCCATAATGAAAAACTGTTTTTT. It translates to CASSSRQYQTLHNEKLFF.

This rearrangement joins TRBV7-2 to TRBJ2-1; 7 bases align to TRBD2. The germline V gene encodes CDR1 SGHTA and CDR2 FQGNSA. CDR3 length: 16 residues. V trimming: 5 bases; J trimming: 2 bases; junction bases outside the gene matches: 9. For the CDR3, the DNA is TGTGCCAGCAGCCTCTTACTCGGGAGGCCCTACAATGAGCAGTTCTTC. This sequence encodes CASSLLLGRPYNEQFF.

This chain uses TRBV7-3 with TRBJ2-3; 9 bases agree with TRBD2. Germline loops: CDR1 SGHTA, CDR2 FQGTGA. J was trimmed by 3 bases and V by 5 bases; bases with no gene match: 6. The CDR3 sequence is 15 residues long. CDR3 nucleotides: TGTGCCAGCAGCGTTGGGACTAGCTCAACAGATACGCAGTATTTT. It encodes CASSVGTSSTDTQYF.

The chain couples TRBV7-3 to TRBJ2-7; TRBD1 might be the D (5 bases). CDR3 size: 14 residues. Deletions cut 4 bases from V and 1 base from J, with 11 bases between. The germline V gene has CDR1 SGHTA and CDR2 FQGTGA. The CDR3 sequence is CASSSRESSYEQYF. The CDR3 DNA is TGTGCCAGCAGCTCCAGGGAATCTTCCTACGAGCAGTACTTC.

The rearrangement uses TRBV27 and TRBJ2-7; TRBD2 might be the D (6 bases). Trimming cost V 10 bases and J 11 bases, with 30 bases left between them. The CDR3 contains 15 residues. CDR1 is MNHEY, CDR2 SMNVEV, per germline (reference sequence). Written as DNA, the CDR3 is TGTGCCACCTCCCAACTCGGGACTGCTAGTGAATGGGAGTACTTC. Translated, it gives CATSQLGTASEWEYF.

The V gene is TRBV19, the J gene TRBJ2-1; D might be TRBD2 (5 bases). Germline V gene data show CDR1 as LNHDA and CDR2 as SQIVND (reference sequence). The CDR3 consists of 14 residues. Trimming removed 7 bases from V and 5 bases from J, with 15 bases in between. The DNA for the CDR3 is TGTGCCAGTAATGAGGGAACCTTGAACAATGAGCAGTTCTTC. Its translation is CASNEGTLNNEQFF.

The chain joins TRBV10-3 to TRBJ1-1; D might be TRBD1 (6 bases). Germline CDR1 is ENHRY and CDR2 is SYGVKD. V was pared by 0 bases and J by 6 bases, with 14 bases between. This CDR3 region has 15 residues. The chain's CDR3 is CAISESGQGLAEAFF. The CDR3 DNA follows: TGTGCCATCAGTGAGTCCGGTCAGGGGCTCGCTGAAGCTTTCTTT.

This chain uses TRBV7-9 with TRBJ1-5; D gene ambiguous. Trimming stripped 5 bases from V and 6 bases from J, with 8 bases between. The CDR3 extends over 12 amino acids. The germline CDR1 and CDR2 sequences are SEHNR and FQNEAQ (reference sequence). The CDR3 region is CASSPPGQPQHF. CDR3 in DNA: TGTGCCAGCAGCCCGCCGGGTCAGCCCCAGCATTTT.

This clone has more than one count but fewer than ten. In DNA form, the CDR3 reads TGTGCCAGCAGTTTTAGCGGGAGCCCCACCTACGAGCAGTACTTC. Translating it yields CASSFSGSPTYEQYF. The rearrangement uses TRBV6-5 and TRBJ2-7; 9 positions agree with TRBD2. The CDR3 extends over 15 amino acids. The J segment lost 2 bases and the V segment lost 4 bases, leaving 6 bases of the junction unmatched. From germline, CDR1 is MNHEY and CDR2 SVGAGI.

J is TRBJ1-4 and V is TRBV7-8, with D perhaps matching TRBD1 (6 bases). Trimming pared 5 bases from V and 7 bases from J, leaving 26 bases between. Per the germline V gene, CDR1 is SGHVS and CDR2 is FQNEAQ. CDR3 size: 18 residues. The CDR3 here is CASSPGRGLGPIGEKLFF. The CDR3 DNA reads as TGTGCCAGCAGCCCAGGTCGGGGGCTGGGGCCAATCGGTGAAAAACTGTTTTTT.

The chain is built from TRBV12-5 and TRBJ2-5; D is undetermined. The CDR3 runs 14 residues. Germline lookup yields CDR1 LGHNT and CDR2 FRNRAP. Trimming stripped 9 bases from V and 2 bases from J, with 16 bases between. CDR3 amino acids: CASASHGRQETQYF. In DNA, the CDR3 is TGTGCTAGCGCTAGTCATGGTAGACAAGAGACCCAGTACTTC.

A few counts support this clone. This rearrangement joins TRBV2 to TRBJ1-4; D unclear. From germline, CDR1 is SNHLY and CDR2 FYNNEI. This CDR3 region has 12 residues. V was clipped by 6 bases and J by 10 bases, with 12 bases between them. As DNA, the CDR3 is TGTGCCAGCAGACCCGTCGAGCTAAAACTGTTTTTT. This sequence encodes CASRPVELKLFF.

This chain connects TRBV7-9 to TRBJ2-7, with a weak D call TRBD1 (5 bases). Looked up from germline, CDR1 is SEHNR and CDR2 is FQNEAQ (reference sequence). This CDR3 spans 12 amino acids. Deletions cut 2 bases from V and 7 bases from J, with 9 bases between. CDR3 nucleotides: TGTGCCAGCAGCTTACTTCCAGGGGAGCAGTACTTC. Translation gives CASSLLPGEQYF.

This chain connects TRBV6-5 to TRBJ2-7; 9 nucleotides line up with TRBD1. V was pared by 6 bases and J by 6 bases, with 3 bases of the junction left unmatched. CDR3 length equals 12 residues. CDR1 is MNHEY and CDR2 is SVGAGI in the germline V gene. This CDR3 reads CASSSTGGEQYF. CDR3 nucleotides: TGTGCCAGCAGCTCGACAGGGGGCGAGCAGTACTTC.

V usage is TRBV6-1 and J usage is TRBJ2-7; 7 bases match TRBD2. This CDR3 is built from 15 residues. Per germline, CDR1 MNHNS and CDR2 SASEGT. V was pared by 0 bases and J by 0 bases, with 2 bases of the junction left unmatched. In nucleotides, the CDR3 is TGTGCCAGCAGTGAAGCGTCTAGCGGCTCCTACGAGCAGTACTTC. Protein: CASSEASSGSYEQYF.

The chain has TRBV6-4 and TRBJ2-1; TRBD2 agrees at 7 bases. The ends lost 4 bases at V and 7 bases at J; junction bases unmatched: 10. The CDR3 extends over 15 amino acids. The germline CDR1 and CDR2 sequences are MRHNA and SNTAGT. The CDR3, as DNA: TGTGCCAGCAGTGGGCAGGCGGGAGTAGAGAATGAGCAGTTCTTC. Its translation: CASSGQAGVENEQFF.

This chain links TRBV6-5 with TRBJ2-5, with D possibly TRBD1 on 5 matching bases. V was shortened by 6 bases and J by 3 bases, with 11 bases between the two germline ends. CDR1 is MNHEY, CDR2 SVGAGI, per germline. The CDR3 is 13 residues long. Written as DNA, the CDR3 is TGTGCCAGCAGGAATCCAGGGAAAGAGACCCAGTACTTC. Translated: CASRNPGKETQYF.

This chain connects TRBV28 to TRBJ2-5; D is unresolved. Germline V gene lookup returns CDR1 MDHEN and CDR2 SYDVKM. Trimming took off 4 bases at V and 5 bases at J, with 5 bases between the two ends. The CDR3 sequence is 11 residues long. In nucleotides, the CDR3 is TGTGCCAGCAGTTCTTGGGAGACCCAGTACTTC. This sequence encodes CASSSWETQYF.

V usage is TRBV6-5 and J usage is TRBJ1-1, with D unclear. V lost 0 bases and J lost 5, with 16 bases in between. CDR1 and CDR2 from the germline V gene are MNHEY and SVGAGI. The CDR3 has 16 amino acids. DNA for the CDR3: TGTGCCAGCAGTTACTCGAAATCACGCTCCGGGACTGAAGCTTTCTTT. This encodes CASSYSKSRSGTEAFF.

DNA of the CDR3: TGTGCTAGTGGTATCTTGCAGGGGGCAGGGAATCAGCCCCAGCATTTT. Translated: CASGILQGAGNQPQHF. The chain links TRBV12-5 to TRBJ1-5, with TRBD1 matching 8 bases. The trim removed 5 bases at V and 4 bases at J, leaving 10 bases unmatched. The CDR3 consists of 16 residues. Germline values: CDR1 LGHNT, CDR2 FRNRAP.

The chain links TRBV18 to TRBJ2-7; D is possibly TRBD1 or TRBD2 (5 bases each). CDR1 KGHSH and CDR2 LQKENI come from the germline V gene. The CDR3 has 20 residues. V shed 3 bases and J shed 3 bases, with 30 bases lying between them. CDR3: CASSPDSGFPGTPAYYEQYF. CDR3 DNA sequence: TGTGCCAGCTCACCCGACTCAGGGTTCCCAGGGACCCCAGCGTACTACGAGCAGTACTTC.

V usage is TRBV4-1 and J usage is TRBJ2-6; 7 bases agree with TRBD1. The V and J ends lost 4 bases and 0 bases, in that order; junction bases with no gene match: 6. This CDR3 is 17 amino acids long. Germline CDR1 reads MGHRA; CDR2 reads YSYEKL. CDR3 region: CASSLHRGNSGANVLTF. Written as DNA, the CDR3 is TGCGCCAGCAGCCTTCACAGGGGTAACTCTGGGGCCAACGTCCTGACTTTC.

To note about this clone: A far larger clone is off by one base, so a read error is likely. The chain is built from TRBV4-2 and TRBJ1-1; D remains ambiguous. CDR3 size: 15 residues. Trimming took 0 bases from V and 1 from J, leaving 9 bases between them. In germline, CDR1 is LGHNA, CDR2 YNFKEQ. The CDR3 coding sequence is TGTGCCAGCAGCCAAGATGCGCCCGGGAACACTGAAGCTTTCTTT. This codes for CASSQDAPGNTEAFF.